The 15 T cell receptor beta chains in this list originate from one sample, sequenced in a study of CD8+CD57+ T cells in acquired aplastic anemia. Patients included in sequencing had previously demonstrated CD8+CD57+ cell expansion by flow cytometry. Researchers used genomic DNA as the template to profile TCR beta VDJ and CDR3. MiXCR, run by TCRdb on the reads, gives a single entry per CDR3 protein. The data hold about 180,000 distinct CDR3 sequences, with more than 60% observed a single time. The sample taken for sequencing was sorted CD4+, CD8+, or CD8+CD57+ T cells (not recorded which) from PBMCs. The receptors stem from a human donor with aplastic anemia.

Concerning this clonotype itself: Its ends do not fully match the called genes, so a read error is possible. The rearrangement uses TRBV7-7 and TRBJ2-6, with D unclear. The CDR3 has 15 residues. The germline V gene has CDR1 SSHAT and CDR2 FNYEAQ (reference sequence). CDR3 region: CASSLSGPGANVLTF. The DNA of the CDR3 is TGTGCTAGCAGCTTGTCCGGGCCTGGGGCCAACGTCCTGACTTTC.

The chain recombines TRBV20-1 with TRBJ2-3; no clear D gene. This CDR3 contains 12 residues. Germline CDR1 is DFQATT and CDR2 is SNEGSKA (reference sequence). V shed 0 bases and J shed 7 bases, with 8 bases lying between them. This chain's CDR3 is CSARDLGYTQYF. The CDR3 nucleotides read TGCAGTGCTAGAGATCTAGGTTATACGCAGTATTTT.

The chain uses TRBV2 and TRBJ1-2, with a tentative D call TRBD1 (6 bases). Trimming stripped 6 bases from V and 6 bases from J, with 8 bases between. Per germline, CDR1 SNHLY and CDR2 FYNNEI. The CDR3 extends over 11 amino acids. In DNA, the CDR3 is TGTGCCAGCAGAAACAGGGATGGCTACACCTTC. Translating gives CASRNRDGYTF.

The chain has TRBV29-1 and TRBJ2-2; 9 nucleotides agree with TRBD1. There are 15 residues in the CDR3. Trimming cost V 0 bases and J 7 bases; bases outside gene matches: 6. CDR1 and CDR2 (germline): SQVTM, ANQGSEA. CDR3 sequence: CSVEDRGQGSGELFF. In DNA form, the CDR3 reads TGCAGCGTTGAAGATCGGGGACAGGGTAGCGGGGAGCTGTTTTTT.

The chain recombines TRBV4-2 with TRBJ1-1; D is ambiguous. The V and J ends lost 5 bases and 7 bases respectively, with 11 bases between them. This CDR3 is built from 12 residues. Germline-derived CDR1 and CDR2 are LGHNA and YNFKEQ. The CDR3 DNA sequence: TGTGCCAGCAGCTTAGTCCGGGTTGAAGCTTTCTTT. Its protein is CASSLVRVEAFF.

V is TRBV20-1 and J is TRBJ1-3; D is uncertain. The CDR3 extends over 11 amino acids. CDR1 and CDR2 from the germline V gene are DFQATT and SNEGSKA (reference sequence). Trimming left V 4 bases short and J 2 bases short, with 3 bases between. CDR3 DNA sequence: TGCAGTGCTACCCCTGGAAACACCATATATTTT. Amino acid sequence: CSATPGNTIYF.

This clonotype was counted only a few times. CDR3 sequence reads: CATSRGGNTEAFF. CDR3 bases: TGTGCCACCAGCAGGGGGGGGAACACTGAAGCTTTCTTT. The chain links TRBV15 to TRBJ1-1; D perhaps matches TRBD1 (5 bases). Trimming took off 3 bases at V and 1 base at J, with 6 bases between the two ends. The CDR3 spans 13 residues. Germline CDR1 LNHNV, CDR2 YYDKDF (reference sequence). Variable domain in full (rest from reference TRBV15 and TRBJ1-1): DAMVIQNPRYQVTQFGKPVTLSCSQTLNHNVMYWYQQKSSQAPKLLFHYYDKDFNNEADTPDNFQSRRPNTSFCFLDIRSPGLGDTAMYLCATSRGGNTEAFFGQGTRLTVV.

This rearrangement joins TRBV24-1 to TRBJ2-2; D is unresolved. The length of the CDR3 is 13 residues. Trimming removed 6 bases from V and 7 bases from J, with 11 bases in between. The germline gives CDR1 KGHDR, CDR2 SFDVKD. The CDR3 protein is CATSPWGSGELFF. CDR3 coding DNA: TGTGCCACCAGTCCCTGGGGTAGCGGGGAGCTGTTTTTT.

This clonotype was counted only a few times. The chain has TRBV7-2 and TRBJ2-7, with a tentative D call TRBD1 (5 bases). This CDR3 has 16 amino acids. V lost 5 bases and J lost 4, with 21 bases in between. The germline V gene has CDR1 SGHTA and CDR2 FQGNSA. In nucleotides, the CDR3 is TGTGCCAGCAGCCCCAGGCTGCAGGGTTGGGGTTACGAGCAGTACTTC. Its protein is CASSPRLQGWGYEQYF. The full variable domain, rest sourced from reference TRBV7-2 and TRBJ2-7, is GAGVSQSPSNKVTEKGKDVELRCDPISGHTALYWYRQSLGQGLEFLIYFQGNSAPDKSGLPSDRFSAERTGGSVSTLTIQRTQQEDSAVYLCASSPRLQGWGYEQYFGPGTRLTVT.

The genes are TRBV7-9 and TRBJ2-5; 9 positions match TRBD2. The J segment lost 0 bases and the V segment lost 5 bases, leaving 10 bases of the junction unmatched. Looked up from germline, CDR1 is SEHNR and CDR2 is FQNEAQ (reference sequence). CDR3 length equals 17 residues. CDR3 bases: TGTGCCAGCAGCGGCTTAGGACTAGCGAAAAACCAAGAGACCCAGTACTTC. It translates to CASSGLGLAKNQETQYF.

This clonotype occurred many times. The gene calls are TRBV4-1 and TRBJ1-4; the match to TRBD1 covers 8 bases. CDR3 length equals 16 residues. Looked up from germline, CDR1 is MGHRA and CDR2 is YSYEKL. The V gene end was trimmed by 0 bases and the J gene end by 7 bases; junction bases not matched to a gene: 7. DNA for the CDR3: TGCGCCAGCAGCCAAGATCTAGACAGGGGAGTTGAAAAACTGTTTTTT. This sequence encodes CASSQDLDRGVEKLFF.

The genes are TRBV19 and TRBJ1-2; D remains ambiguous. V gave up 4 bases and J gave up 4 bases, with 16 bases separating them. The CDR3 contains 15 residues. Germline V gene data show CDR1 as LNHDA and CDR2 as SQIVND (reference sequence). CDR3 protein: CASSKRGSHFYGYTF. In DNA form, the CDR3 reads TGTGCCAGTAGTAAGAGAGGATCTCATTTCTATGGCTACACCTTC.

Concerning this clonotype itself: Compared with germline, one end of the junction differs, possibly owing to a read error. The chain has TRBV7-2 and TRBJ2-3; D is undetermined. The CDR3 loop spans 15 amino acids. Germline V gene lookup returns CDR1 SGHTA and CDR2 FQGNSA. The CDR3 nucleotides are TGCGCCAGCAGCCAAGAGCTTATGGCGACAGATACGCAGTATTTT. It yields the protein CASSQELMATDTQYF.

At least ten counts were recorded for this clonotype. The CDR3 bases are TGCAGTGCTAGAGATCAGGGACCCCTTGAAGCTTTCTTT. It yields the protein CSARDQGPLEAFF. V usage is TRBV20-1 and J usage is TRBJ1-1; D perhaps matches TRBD1 (5 bases). Germline loops: CDR1 DFQATT, CDR2 SNEGSKA (reference sequence). The V end was cut by 0 bases, the J end by 7 bases, with 12 bases between. CDR3 size: 13 residues.

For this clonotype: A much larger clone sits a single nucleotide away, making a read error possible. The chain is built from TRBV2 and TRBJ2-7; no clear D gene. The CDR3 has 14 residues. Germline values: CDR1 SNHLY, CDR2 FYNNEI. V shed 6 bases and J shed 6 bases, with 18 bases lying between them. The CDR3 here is CASSSPNTPCEQYF. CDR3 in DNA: TGTGCCAGCAGCTCCCCTAACACACCGTGCGAGCAGTACTTC.